This T cell receptor beta chain came from a study of T cell clusters in autoimmune cytopenias. Each sample's input was 250 ng genomic DNA, 35,000 to 40,000 genome equivalents. This CDR3 spans 14 amino acids. The V gene's germline CDR1 is SQVTM and CDR2 ANQGSEA. TRB rearrangements were amplified by touch-down multiplex PCR with mixed TRB-A/B primers. Reanalyzing the multiplex PCR reads, TCRdb keeps one entry per CDR3 protein, without DNA. This listing includes approximately 15,000 distinct CDR3 sequences. The same sample was also studied in work on T cell repertoires in aging, cancer and after chemotherapy. That paper adds: Over several months to years, re-sampled healthy donor repertoires clearly shared clones. In each cancer cohort, median generation probability increased across chemotherapy, suggesting thymic output rebounded.

The chain is built from TRBV29-1 and TRBJ2-4. This receptor was taken from a human donor in good health. Sequencing was carried out using peripheral blood. The CDR3 sequence is CSVVLASGKNIQYF.